Listed here are 27 T cell receptor beta chains from one sample, sequenced in a study of blood T cell repertoires in COVID-19. Profiling relied on immunoSEQ multiplex PCR, and the TCRdb table lists in-frame clones only, not all of them. Of 150,000 to 180,000 clones in the sample, 70% to 85% were seen once. The sample taken for sequencing was peripheral blood. These receptors came from a man in his 60s with COVID-19, enrolled during active disease.

This sequence joins TRBV19 and TRBJ2-1; TRBD2 matches at 14 bases. V lost 5 bases and J lost 9; bases outside the gene matches: 6. The CDR3 runs 15 residues. Germline values: CDR1 LNHDA, CDR2 SQIVND (reference sequence). CDR3: CASSWGLAGAAEQFF. CDR3 coding DNA: TGTGCCAGTAGTTGGGGACTAGCGGGAGCGGCTGAGCAGTTCTTC.

This clone occurred a few times. The chain uses TRBV4-3 and TRBJ1-3; D gene uncertain. V was pared by 4 bases and J by 4 bases, with 17 bases between. Germline V lookup: CDR1 LGHNA, CDR2 YSLEER. The CDR3 sequence is 16 residues long. This CDR3 reads CASSPEGRVGGNTIYF. The CDR3 DNA reads as TGCGCCAGCAGCCCCGAGGGTCGAGTTGGAGGAAACACCATATATTTT.

The V gene is TRBV7-9, the J gene TRBJ2-5, with TRBD2 matching over 8 bases. CDR3 length: 15 residues. V trimming: 1 base; J trimming: 4 bases; junction bases outside the gene matches: 5. Per the germline V gene, CDR1 is SEHNR and CDR2 is FQNEAQ (reference sequence). The CDR3, as DNA: TGTGCCAGCAGCTTAGGAGCGGGAGTTGGAGAGACCCAGTACTTC. It specifies CASSLGAGVGETQYF.

The chain has TRBV7-3 and TRBJ1-1; 7 nucleotides align to TRBD1. CDR3 length: 14 residues. CDR1 is SGHTA, CDR2 FQGTGA, per germline. The V segment lost 5 bases and the J segment 5 bases; nucleotides outside the gene matches: 8. The CDR3 nucleotides read TGTGCCAGCAGCGCAACGACAGGGTCTACTGAAGCTTTCTTT. Its translation: CASSATTGSTEAFF. The whole variable domain, remainder taken from reference TRBV7-3 and TRBJ1-1, is GAGVSQTPSNKVTEKGKYVELRCDPISGHTALYWYRQSLGQGPEFLIYFQGTGAADDSGLPNDRFFAVRPEGSVSTLKIQRTERGDSAVYLCASSATTGSTEAFFGQGTRLTVV.

This clone was found once. The genes are TRBV5-6 and TRBJ1-2, with D tentatively TRBD1 (5 bases). Trimming cost V 1 base and J 4 bases, with 17 bases left between them. Germline V lookup: CDR1 SGHDT, CDR2 YYEEEE. The CDR3 has 16 amino acids. The CDR3 coding sequence is TGTGCCAGCAGCTTGAGGGTCACAGGCTCGGCCTATGGCTACACCTTC. Translated, it gives CASSLRVTGSAYGYTF.

This clone was seen more than once but under ten times. The chain carries TRBV6-5 and TRBJ2-7, with D tentatively TRBD1 (5 bases). CDR3 length: 13 amino acids. V was clipped by 8 bases and J by 2 bases, with 13 bases between them. CDR1 MNHEY and CDR2 SVGAGI come from the germline V gene. CDR3 nucleotides: TGTGCCAGCCACCTGGGGCGGCCCTACGAGCAGTACTTC. Translating it yields CASHLGRPYEQYF.

The V call is TRBV2, the J call TRBJ1-5, with TRBD1 matching over 7 bases. The CDR3 runs to 15 residues. Trimming took 3 bases from V and 6 from J; bases not matched to a gene: 8. Germline V gene sequence: CDR1 SNHLY, CDR2 FYNNEI. CDR3 nucleotides: TGTGCCAGCAGTGACGCGACAGGGTCAGGTCAGCCCCAGCATTTT. The encoded protein is CASSDATGSGQPQHF.

The CDR3 region has the DNA TGTGCCAGCAGCCCAAGGACAGGGGGAACCTACAATGAGCAGTTCTTC. It encodes CASSPRTGGTYNEQFF. The chain joins TRBV11-3 to TRBJ2-1, with 10 bases aligning to TRBD1. V dropped 5 bases and J dropped 2; count of bases not matched to a gene: 6. Germline CDR1 and CDR2: SGHNT and YENEEA. CDR3 length: 16 amino acids.

The chain employs TRBV6-4 and TRBJ1-6; TRBD1 might be the D (6 bases). Trimming removed 5 bases from V and 7 bases from J, with 12 bases in between. From germline, CDR1 is MRHNA and CDR2 SNTAGT. This CDR3 is 14 amino acids long. Here the CDR3 DNA reads TGTGCCAGCAGTACTCGCACAGGGAATTCACCCCTCCACTTT. This gives the protein CASSTRTGNSPLHF.

This clone occurred once. A junction end diverges from the germline sequence, so it may reflect a read error. This chain joins TRBV2 and TRBJ1-2; D not resolved. This CDR3 is built from 10 residues. In germline, CDR1 is SNHLY, CDR2 FYNNEI. Written as DNA, the CDR3 is TGTGCCAGCGCCGGTAAAACAGACAACTTC. Translated, it gives CASAGKTDNF. Drawing the rest from reference TRBV2 and TRBJ1-2, the complete variable domain is EPEVTQTPSHQVTQMGQEVILRCVPISNHLYFYWYRQILGQKVEFLVSFYNNEISEKSEIFDDQFSVERPDGSNFTLKIRSTKLEDSAMYFCASAGKTDNFGSGTRLTVV.

The genes are TRBV10-3 and TRBJ1-1; maybe TRBD1 (5 bases). Germline values: CDR1 ENHRY, CDR2 SYGVKD. CDR3 length: 12 residues. V was clipped by 4 bases and J by 4 bases, with 7 bases between them. The CDR3, as DNA: TGTGCCATCAGTGGCAGGGTCACTGAAGCTTTCTTT. Translation gives CAISGRVTEAFF.

The rearrangement uses TRBV5-1 and TRBJ1-6, with D possibly matching TRBD1 (6 bases). Deletions cut 4 bases from V and 5 bases from J, with 13 bases between. Germline V CDR1 and CDR2: SGHRS, YFSETQ. CDR3 length equals 15 residues. CDR3 DNA: TGCGCCAGCAGCCCCTTCCGACAGGATAATTCACCCCTCCACTTT. Its protein is CASSPFRQDNSPLHF.

The chain carries TRBV19 and TRBJ1-1; no reliable D call. There are 14 residues in the CDR3. Looked up from germline, CDR1 is LNHDA and CDR2 is SQIVND (reference sequence). V lost 6 bases, J lost 1 base, and 12 bases lay in between. CDR3 loop: CASSPTDTNTEAFF. In DNA form, the CDR3 reads TGTGCCAGTAGCCCTACCGACACGAACACTGAAGCTTTCTTT.

V usage is TRBV4-2 and J usage is TRBJ1-1; 7 bases align to TRBD1. The CDR3 consists of 15 residues. The V and J ends lost 4 bases and 7 bases, in that order; junction bases with no gene match: 12. Germline V gene lookup returns CDR1 LGHNA and CDR2 YNFKEQ. CDR3 bases: TGTGCCAGCAGCCGGCCCGGACAGGTAGACGGTGAAGCTTTCTTT. Protein sequence: CASSRPGQVDGEAFF.

The V gene is TRBV7-9, the J gene TRBJ2-3, with a possible D match to TRBD1 (5 bases). This CDR3 has 15 residues. The germline V gene has CDR1 SEHNR and CDR2 FQNEAQ (reference sequence). The V and J ends lost 1 base and 1 base respectively, with 9 bases between them. This CDR3 reads CASSLGTGRTDTQYF. CDR3 coding DNA: TGTGCCAGCAGCTTAGGTACAGGACGCACAGATACGCAGTATTTT.

The chain combines TRBV6-5 with TRBJ1-4, with no clear D. The CDR3 runs to 15 residues. Trimming left V 6 bases short and J 4 bases short, with 15 bases between. Germline assignment: CDR1 MNHEY and CDR2 SVGAGI. CDR3 nucleotide sequence: TGTGCCAGCAGCCGCTCGGGAGGGTATAATGAAAAACTGTTTTTT. This translates into CASSRSGGYNEKLFF.

The V and J genes are TRBV18 and TRBJ1-1, with a tentative D call TRBD1 (6 bases). V was trimmed by 2 bases and J by 4 bases, leaving 11 bases between them. The CDR3 covers 14 residues. CDR1 and CDR2 from the germline V gene are KGHSH and LQKENI. CDR3 amino acids: CASSPMGGGTEAFF. CDR3 in DNA: TGTGCCAGCTCACCAATGGGAGGGGGCACTGAAGCTTTCTTT.

This chain uses TRBV5-4 with TRBJ1-6; 8 bases agree with TRBD1. The CDR3 extends over 15 amino acids. The ends lost 4 bases at V and 6 bases at J; junction bases unmatched: 6. CDR1 and CDR2 from the germline V gene are SGHNT and YYREEE (reference sequence). The CDR3 protein is CASSLPGGINSPLHF. CDR3 DNA: TGTGCCAGCAGCCTTCCAGGGGGCATTAATTCACCCCTCCACTTT.

The chain joins TRBV6-5 to TRBJ1-3, with 7 bases matching TRBD1. V shed 5 bases, J shed 11 bases, and the junction held 15 bases outside the gene matches. The CDR3 spans 15 residues. Germline CDR1 is MNHEY and CDR2 is SVGAGI. The CDR3 loop is CASSPRDRATLAIYF. The CDR3 nucleotides read TGTGCCAGCAGTCCTCGGGACAGAGCCACACTAGCCATATATTTT.

The chain uses TRBV11-3 and TRBJ1-1; TRBD1 matches 9 bases. This CDR3 is 17 amino acids long. The V and J ends lost 4 bases and 2 bases, in that order; junction bases with no gene match: 11. Germline V gives CDR1 SGHNT, CDR2 YENEEA. The chain's CDR3 is CASSSGRDREINTEAFF. The CDR3 region has the DNA TGTGCCAGCAGCTCCGGTCGGGACAGGGAAATAAACACTGAAGCTTTCTTT.

This chain links TRBV11-1 with TRBJ1-1; TRBD1 agrees at 8 bases. Germline loops: CDR1 SGHAT, CDR2 FQDESV (reference sequence). Trimming removed 4 bases from V and 1 base from J; junction bases left unmatched: 5. The CDR3 is 15 amino acids. In nucleotides, the CDR3 is TGTGCCAGCAGCTCCAGGGGGCTACCGAACACTGAAGCTTTCTTT. This translates into CASSSRGLPNTEAFF. The full variable domain, with the rest looked up from reference TRBV11-1 and TRBJ1-1, is EAEVAQSPRYKITEKSQAVAFWCDPISGHATLYWYRQILGQGPELLVQFQDESVVDDSQLPKDRFSAERLKGVDSTLKIQPAELGDSAMYLCASSSRGLPNTEAFFGQGTRLTVV.

The chain joins TRBV5-1 to TRBJ1-2, with 9 positions matching TRBD1. This CDR3 contains 14 residues. With 4 bases clipped from V and 4 bases from J, the junction kept 5 bases outside the gene matches. Germline CDR1 is SGHRS and CDR2 is YFSETQ. This chain's CDR3 is CASSPGTGFYGYTF. The CDR3 region has the DNA TGCGCCAGCAGCCCCGGGACAGGGTTCTATGGCTACACCTTC. Using reference TRBV5-1 and TRBJ1-2 for the parts outside the CDR3, the full variable domain is KAGVTQTPRYLIKTRGQQVTLSCSPISGHRSVSWYQQTPGQGLQFLFEYFSETQRNKGNFPGRFSGRQFSNSRSEMNVSTLELGDSALYLCASSPGTGFYGYTFGSGTRLTVV.

This clone was seen more than once but under ten times. This rearrangement joins TRBV14 to TRBJ2-2; the match to TRBD2 covers 8 bases. The length of the CDR3 is 16 residues. The germline gives CDR1 SGHDN, CDR2 FVKESK. V shed 5 bases and J 3 bases; nucleotides not matched to a gene: 8. CDR3 bases: TGTGCCAGCAGCAGAATTACTAGCGGATACACCGGGGAGCTGTTTTTT. Translated, it gives CASSRITSGYTGELFF.

This chain uses TRBV5-1 with TRBJ2-5; 9 bases line up with TRBD2. The V gene end was trimmed by 0 bases and the J gene end by 3 bases; junction bases not matched to a gene: 6. The germline V gene has CDR1 SGHRS and CDR2 YFSETQ. The CDR3 sequence is 16 residues long. The CDR3 sequence: CASSLDIAGVEETQYF. The CDR3 nucleotides read TGCGCCAGCAGCTTGGATATAGCGGGAGTGGAAGAGACCCAGTACTTC.

This clone was seen more than once but under ten times. V and J are TRBV27 and TRBJ1-6; 9 nucleotides agree with TRBD1. There are 15 residues in the CDR3. Germline lookup yields CDR1 MNHEY and CDR2 SMNVEV (reference sequence). Trimming at V came to 6 bases and at J to 6 bases, leaving 6 bases not matched to a gene. The CDR3: CASRPDRGSNSPLHF. In DNA form, the CDR3 reads TGTGCCAGCAGACCCGACAGGGGGTCTAATTCACCCCTCCACTTT.

The chain combines TRBV4-1 with TRBJ1-5; D gene unclear. There are 16 residues in the CDR3. Germline CDR1 and CDR2: MGHRA and YSYEKL. V dropped 6 bases and J dropped 3 bases, with 18 bases sitting between them. The CDR3 DNA reads as TGCGCCAGCAGGCCAAGCGTCGGACTCACCAATCAGCCCCAGCATTTT. Translation: CASRPSVGLTNQPQHF.

The chain links TRBV9 to TRBJ1-2, with TRBD1 identical over 8 bases. This CDR3 is 15 amino acids long. Per the germline V gene, CDR1 is SGDLS and CDR2 is YYNGEE. J was trimmed by 10 bases and V by 3 bases; bases with no gene match: 14. CDR3 nucleotides: TGTGCCAGCAGCGCGTTCGGACAGGGAAAGATAGACTACACCTTC. Translating gives CASSAFGQGKIDYTF.